This T cell receptor beta chain was identified during a study of T cells expressing NK-cell markers. TCRdb re-called the 5' RACE reads, yielding one record per CDR3 amino acid sequence without DNA. The sample table sets out about 430,000 distinct CDR3 sequences. The specimen sequenced was blood T cells: a sorted CD56 or NKG2C T cell subset, CD4+ or CD8+ T cells, or bulk PBMC T cells (not recorded which). The origin of this receptor is a woman in her forties or fifties in good health.

The CDR3 region is CASSEVLRTDTF. This chain connects TRBV6-1 to TRBJ1-2. CDR3 size: 12 residues. Germline V gene lookup returns CDR1 MNHNS and CDR2 SASEGT.